The T cell receptor beta chain described here comes from a study of beta chain features in type 1 diabetes. TCRB transcripts that were expressed got sequenced, as all of the isolated RNA had been reverse transcribed. Using immunoSEQ multiplex PCR, the repertoire was profiled, and TCRdb retains in-frame clones only, with some absent. This table holds about 410,000 clones, approximately 13% found once. The source of this sequence is a man aged 25 to 45 in good health. The sequencing sample was made of naive CD4+ T cells from blood.

The CDR3 region is CASSTRAGEQFF. The CDR3, as DNA: TGTGCCAGCAGCACGCGGGCTGGTGAGCAGTTCTTC. The chain uses TRBV7-2 and TRBJ2-1, with TRBD2 as a possible D gene (5 bases). Trimming pared 5 bases from V and 9 bases from J, leaving 11 bases between. This CDR3 comprises 12 residues. Germline V gives CDR1 SGHTA, CDR2 FQGNSA.